A selection of T cell receptor beta chains follows, all from one sample in a study of blood T cell repertoires in COVID-19. Clones were sequenced by immunoSEQ multiplex PCR, and TCRdb holds only the in-frame ones, with some missing. Among approximately 230,000 clones listed, about 80% were seen once. The specimen sequenced was PBMCs or T cells enriched from blood (not recorded which). All receptors come from a man in his forties who had recovered from COVID-19. CDR3s include the opening cysteine and the closing phenylalanine or tryptophan.

v_gene: TRBV7-2
CDR3aa: CASRPTGGVSQPQHF

v_gene: TRBV2
CDR3aa: CASSEEDTSGDEQYF

v_gene: TRBV5-1
CDR3aa: CASSRQGFNEKLFF

v_gene: TRBV10-3
CDR3aa: CAISPGGNYGYTF

v_gene: TRBV14
CDR3aa: CASSQSVATSKAFF

v_gene: TRBV9
CDR3aa: CASSVDPASGTKTDTQYF

v_gene: TRBV12-3/TRBV12-4
CDR3aa: CASRTRGETQYF

v_gene: TRBV7-9
CDR3aa: CASSLGGQSEKLFF

v_gene: TRBV6-1
CDR3aa: CASSEAYQPQHF

v_gene: TRBV28
CDR3aa: CASSRVGTGIRDGYTF

v_gene: TRBV9
CDR3aa: CASSTGTGDQPQHF

v_gene: TRBV30
CDR3aa: CAWSPQDGQPQHF

v_gene: TRBV6-5
CDR3aa: CASSYGVTQYF

v_gene: TRBV7-3
CDR3aa: CASSASGRSTGELFF

v_gene: TRBV6-5
CDR3aa: CASSYSGTGIYEQYF

v_gene: TRBV24-1
CDR3aa: CATSDLQGAPNQPQHF

v_gene: TRBV30
CDR3aa: CAWSVLGVNPGELFF

v_gene: TRBV19
CDR3aa: CASSREEVVGELFF

v_gene: TRBV7-3
CDR3aa: CASSFGDRGDEQFF

v_gene: TRBV19
CDR3aa: CASSQGLSGGQKTQYF

v_gene: TRBV7-3
CDR3aa: CASSLKQGGTGELFF

v_gene: TRBV11-2
CDR3aa: CASSFNRGKETQYF

v_gene: TRBV28
CDR3aa: CASSSQILYEQYF

v_gene: TRBV9
CDR3aa: CASSARGVGGYTF

v_gene: TRBV5-1
CDR3aa: CASSFGTATETQYF

v_gene: TRBV3-1/TRBV3-2
CDR3aa: CASSRQGLEAFF

v_gene: TRBV28
CDR3aa: CASTLRDIKDYGYTF

v_gene: TRBV5-1
CDR3aa: CASSPFPGAEYNEQFF

v_gene: TRBV3-1/TRBV3-2
CDR3aa: CASSQGHYLAGELFF

v_gene: TRBV7-6
CDR3aa: CASSAGRNTEAFF

v_gene: TRBV4-3
CDR3aa: CASSLTAGPMYEQYF

v_gene: TRBV6-2/TRBV6-3
CDR3aa: CASSYLKNEQFF

v_gene: TRBV25-1
CDR3aa: CAVSRDSNYNEQFF

v_gene: TRBV7-6
CDR3aa: CAATKGTSGGDTQYF

v_gene: TRBV27
CDR3aa: CASSLAGGWYEQYF

v_gene: TRBV5-4
CDR3aa: CASSLRTGNSGNTIYF

v_gene: TRBV7-3
CDR3aa: CASSAEQANTEAFF

v_gene: TRBV30
CDR3aa: CAWTLQANTEAFF

v_gene: TRBV2
CDR3aa: CASNPPDRENTEAFF

v_gene: TRBV7-7
CDR3aa: CASSHTLSTGAGELFF

v_gene: TRBV19
CDR3aa: CASSYHQPQPGRDSSGNTIYF

v_gene: TRBV3-1/TRBV3-2
CDR3aa: CASSQSRQPTEAFF

v_gene: TRBV2
CDR3aa: CASRSGVSGELFF

v_gene: TRBV5-6
CDR3aa: CASRLGRGVNEKLFF

v_gene: TRBV9
CDR3aa: CASSARAGANTEAFF

v_gene: TRBV7-3
CDR3aa: CASSQSGRGNEQFF

v_gene: TRBV7-3
CDR3aa: CASSLMLAGGADTQYF

v_gene: TRBV27
CDR3aa: CASTLGQPGNQPQHF

v_gene: TRBV27
CDR3aa: CASSFGGGAYEQYF

v_gene: TRBV19
CDR3aa: CASSTWTGFELFF

v_gene: TRBV6-5
CDR3aa: CASISGDGRYGYTF

v_gene: TRBV5-1
CDR3aa: CASSLFGAGPTDTQYF

v_gene: TRBV6-1
CDR3aa: CASSDVARAILNEQFF

v_gene: TRBV4-1
CDR3aa: CASSHQNTFYGYTF

v_gene: TRBV7-8
CDR3aa: CASSLALFYNEQFF

v_gene: TRBV18
CDR3aa: CASSPTSGGGNEKLFF

v_gene: TRBV7-9
CDR3aa: CASSLAAGAGEKLFF

v_gene: TRBV4-3
CDR3aa: CASSQADRRDYGYTF

v_gene: TRBV28
CDR3aa: CASSLLYAGGLRVEQFF